Sequencing of this T cell receptor (beta chain) was carried out in a study of blood T cells in healthy people across ages (dated by TCRdb to between 2014 and 2017). Notes on the research overall: In model experiments, template switching captured about one uniquely barcoded TCR beta cDNA molecule for every two T cells. To avoid experimental bias, donors of different ages were distributed randomly across sequencing lanes. The donors were split into four age groups: young (average around 15 years), middle-aged (roughly 42), aged (roughly 60) and long-lived (roughly 86). To track age-related changes in TCR beta repertoire diversity, the study relied on deep sequencing normalized with unique cDNA molecular identifiers. For two donors (one aged 18 to 29 and one aged 80 or older), the study analyzed two additional independent replicas of 1 million unique cDNA reads from the same blood draw. What the authors observed across the whole study: Because profiling used bulk unsorted PBMCs, naive and antigen-experienced compartments could not be compared conclusively. Compared with the aged group, the long-lived group had more naive CD4+ T cells, fewer expanded clones and increased TCR diversity, a pattern suggesting age selection. Estimates of total diversity based on one million sequenced T cells were considered lower bounds and underestimates. Observed TCR beta diversity per million T cells fell roughly linearly with age, and a significant reduction was already apparent by age about 43. There was a strong correlation between observed TCR beta diversity and the percentage of naive T cells measured by flow cytometry. Because the CMV infection status of the donors was unknown, age-related changes in expanded clonotypes may potentially have been confounded.

Donors were a few dozen systemically healthy Caucasian individuals from Russia aged roughly 6 to 95 years. About 10 milliliters of peripheral blood were drawn from each donor into EDTA-treated Vacutainer tubes. Ficoll-Paque density-gradient centrifugation was used to isolate PBMCs, with at least 7 million per sample. Trizol reagent was used to extract total RNA from the PBMCs, yielding at least 6 micrograms per sample. For every donor, flow cytometry on a PBMC aliquot measured the percentage of naive CD45RAhigh/CD27high T cells. The germline V gene sets CDR1 to MNHNS and CDR2 to SASEGT. Trimming at the junction amounts to 3 bases on V and 0 bases on J, and the germline ends lie 9 bases apart. The CDR3 starts with the cysteine, ends with the phenylalanine, and has 14 residues. The DNA shown is the 42-base CDR3, in frame from base 1. The library was built by means of 5' RACE. The sequencer was an Illumina HiSeq 2500. A second PCR of roughly 7 to 12 cycles was run with a J-beta primer mix and a sample-barcoded 5' primer. A template-switch 5' adaptor carrying 12 random nucleotides introduced a unique molecular identifier onto each TCR beta cDNA molecule. At least 3 million CDR3-containing paired-end reads were obtained from each sample. First-strand cDNA synthesis was performed from all RNA using the Mint cDNA synthesis kit, with priming by a TRBC-specific oligonucleotide. Following uracil-DNA glycosylase treatment, a first 18-cycle PCR with universal primers M1SS and BC2_uni_R was performed on all cDNA. On the study's bioinformatics: For normalization, 1 million high-quality reads were randomly selected from each sample, with every read carrying a distinct molecular identifier. Instead of being binned into consensus sequences, reads with shared molecular identifiers were discarded. MiTCR, set to a Q25 quality threshold and the strictest error-elimination algorithm, was used for CDR3 identification, clonotype clustering and error correction. A nonparametric unseen species model using Euler transformation provided a lower-bound estimate of total TCR beta diversity. TCRdb trimmed the raw reads at Q25, called clones with MiXCR and kept productive beta chains. Merged by CDR3 protein, the rows form single entries marked with the most common genes and DNA. The V and J calls and clone size come from TCRdb's table, not from the authors' own analysis. The sample profile shows about 590,000 distinct CDR3 sequences; 25% to 30% of them were found once. The top ten clonotypes cover roughly 14% of the sample.

Regarding this clonotype: Which antigen it targets is not known. The sample holds no much larger clone one base away, and base qualities are not on file.

The sequence was obtained from a woman of 80 years or more in good health. The source material was blood. The sequence is built from TRBV6-1 and TRBJ2-7; the D gene is possibly TRBD2, with 6 bases matching. CDR3 loop: CASSETGDSYEQYF. The DNA sequence is given as TGTGCCAGCAGTGAGACGGGGGACTCCTACGAGCAGTACTTC.